The rows below give T cell receptor beta chains drawn from one sample of a study of blood T cell repertoires in COVID-19. The repertoire was sequenced with immunoSEQ multiplex PCR; TCRdb's copy has only in-frame clones and lacks some. The data show tens of thousands of clones, with approximately 88% seen just once and about 3% held by the top ten. The sample was peripheral blood. These receptors were obtained from a human donor in a cohort sampled during active COVID-19. Both conserved end residues are part of each CDR3. A D gene is named only where the DNA matches it firmly. Rows may omit the clone size; those that give it use once, few, many or a size class.

D: TRBD2
V: TRBV27
size: NA
length: 16
J: TRBJ2-1
CDR3: CASSLSASGVYNEQFF
DNA: TGTGCCAGCAGTTTATCAGCTAGCGGGGTTTACAATGAGCAGTTCTTC

D: TRBD1
V: TRBV5-1
size: NA
length: 15
J: TRBJ2-5
CDR3: CASSPQGASGETQYF
DNA: TGCGCCAGCAGCCCACAGGGGGCAAGTGGTGAGACCCAGTACTTC

D: TRBD1
V: TRBV7-2
size: NA
length: 17
J: TRBJ1-1
CDR3: CASSPSYRGRSNTEAFF
DNA: TGTGCCAGCAGCCCATCATACAGGGGGCGGTCGAACACTGAAGCTTTCTTT

D: NA
V: TRBV28
size: NA
length: 13
J: TRBJ1-3
CDR3: CASKKGWGGTIYF
DNA: TGTGCCAGCAAGAAGGGCTGGGGCGGTACCATATATTTT

D: NA
V: TRBV19
size: NA
length: 16
J: TRBJ1-1
CDR3: CASSHIGSGILPEAFF
DNA: TGTGCCAGTAGTCATATTGGGAGCGGGATCCTCCCTGAAGCTTTCTTT

D: TRBD2
V: TRBV11-3
size: NA
length: 14
J: TRBJ2-1
CDR3: CASSRVGTSNEQFF
DNA: TGTGCCAGCAGCAGGGTCGGGACTAGCAATGAGCAGTTCTTC

D: TRBD1
V: TRBV5-1
size: NA
length: 15
J: TRBJ2-1
CDR3: CASSTTGNSYNEQFF
DNA: TGCGCCAGCAGCACGACAGGGAACTCCTACAATGAGCAGTTCTTC

D: TRBD1
V: TRBV30
size: NA
length: 14
J: TRBJ2-7
CDR3: CAWSVNRGTYEQYF
DNA: TGTGCCTGGAGTGTGAACAGGGGAACCTACGAGCAGTACTTC

D: TRBD1
V: TRBV19
size: NA
length: 11
J: TRBJ2-7
CDR3: CASSNRDREYF
DNA: TGTGCCAGTAGTAATCGGGACAGGGAGTACTTC

D: TRBD1
V: TRBV25-1
size: NA
length: 17
J: TRBJ2-6
CDR3: CASSEGHRGTGANVLTF
DNA: TGTGCCAGCAGTGAGGGGCACAGGGGAACTGGGGCCAACGTCCTGACTTTC

D: NA
V: TRBV5-1
size: once
length: 15
J: TRBJ2-7
CDR3: CASSFAAQSLSEQYF
DNA: TGCGCCAGCAGCTTCGCGGCACAATCCCTCAGCGAGCAGTACTTC

D: TRBD1
V: TRBV14
size: NA
length: 13
J: TRBJ2-7
CDR3: CASSRTGFYEQYF
DNA: TGTGCCAGCAGCCGGACAGGGTTCTACGAGCAGTACTTC

D: NA
V: TRBV11-3
size: once
length: 15
J: TRBJ2-1
CDR3: CASSFSGQGSDEQFF
DNA: TGTGCCAGCAGCTTCTCGGGGCAGGGGAGCGATGAGCAGTTCTTC

D: NA
V: TRBV6-5
size: NA
length: 14
J: TRBJ1-1
CDR3: CASSYGRGNTEAFF
DNA: TGTGCCAGCAGTTACGGGAGGGGGAACACTGAAGCTTTCTTT

D: NA
V: TRBV4-2
size: NA
length: 17
J: TRBJ2-2
CDR3: CASSPPGWAANTGELFF
DNA: TGTGCCAGCAGCCCACCGGGATGGGCGGCGAACACCGGGGAGCTGTTTTTT

D: NA
V: TRBV4-1
size: once
length: 15
J: TRBJ1-3
CDR3: CASSQALGARNTIYF
DNA: TGCGCCAGCAGCCAAGCCCTGGGGGCGAGAAACACCATATATTTT

D: TRBD2
V: TRBV5-1
size: NA
length: 16
J: TRBJ2-1
CDR3: CASSLGPSGVYNEQFF
DNA: TGCGCCAGCAGCTTGGGTCCTAGCGGGGTATACAATGAGCAGTTCTTC

D: NA
V: TRBV5-1
size: NA
length: 15
J: TRBJ1-5
CDR3: CASSLEGDSNQPQHF
DNA: TGCGCCAGCAGCTTGGAGGGGGATAGCAATCAGCCCCAGCATTTT

D: TRBD2
V: TRBV6-6
size: few
length: 14
J: TRBJ2-7
CDR3: CASSRGRGVYEQYF
DNA: TGTGCCAGCAGCCGAGGTCGGGGGGTCTACGAGCAGTACTTC

D: NA
V: TRBV18
size: NA
length: 15
J: TRBJ1-3
CDR3: CASSPGARAGNTIYF
DNA: TGTGCCAGCTCACCGGGGGCCAGAGCTGGAAACACCATATATTTT

D: TRBD1
V: TRBV9
size: once
length: 15
J: TRBJ2-7
CDR3: CASSVGTGRSYEQYF
DNA: TGTGCCAGCAGCGTCGGGACAGGTCGGTCCTACGAGCAGTACTTC

D: TRBD1
V: TRBV11-2
size: NA
length: 16
J: TRBJ1-2
CDR3: CASSHWAGGSGYGYTF
DNA: TGTGCCAGCAGCCATTGGGCAGGGGGCTCAGGCTATGGCTACACCTTC

D: NA
V: TRBV7-6
size: NA
length: 13
J: TRBJ2-7
CDR3: CASSQRTGGEQYF
DNA: TGTGCCAGCAGCCAGAGGACCGGAGGCGAGCAGTACTTC

D: NA
V: TRBV14
size: NA
length: 14
J: TRBJ1-2
CDR3: CASSQVGQNYGYTF
DNA: TGTGCCAGCAGCCAAGTCGGACAGAACTATGGCTACACCTTC

D: NA
V: TRBV20-1
size: NA
length: 17
J: TRBJ2-1
CDR3: CSASAAAGGTFYNEQFF
DNA: TGCAGTGCTAGTGCAGCTGCTGGCGGGACGTTTTACAATGAGCAGTTCTTC

D: NA
V: TRBV6-1
size: NA
length: 15
J: TRBJ2-7
CDR3: CASSDAGTASYEQYF
DNA: TGTGCCAGCAGTGACGCCGGGACTGCCTCCTACGAGCAGTACTTC

D: NA
V: TRBV3-1/TRBV3-2
size: NA
length: 13
J: TRBJ2-2
CDR3: CASSQVATGELFF
DNA: TGTGCCAGCAGCCAAGTGGCCACCGGGGAGCTGTTTTTT

D: TRBD1
V: TRBV28
size: NA
length: 14
J: TRBJ1-2
CDR3: CASSTDRVDYGYTF
DNA: TGTGCCAGCAGCACCGACAGGGTTGACTATGGCTACACCTTC

D: TRBD2
V: TRBV7-2
size: NA
length: 16
J: TRBJ2-5
CDR3: CASSENGGGHQETQYF
DNA: TGTGCCAGCAGCGAGAATGGGGGAGGGCACCAAGAGACCCAGTACTTC

D: NA
V: TRBV4-1
size: NA
length: 14
J: TRBJ2-1
CDR3: CASSLLGSYNEQFF
DNA: TGCGCCAGCAGCCTACTAGGCTCGTACAATGAGCAGTTCTTC

D: TRBD1
V: TRBV2
size: once
length: 13
J: TRBJ1-1
CDR3: CASTGTVNTEAFF
DNA: TGTGCCAGCACAGGGACAGTTAACACTGAAGCTTTCTTT

D: NA
V: TRBV1
size: NA
length: 20
J: TRBJ2-6
CDR3: CTSSQEAGYSGTPGANVLTF
DNA: TGCACCAGCAGCCAAGAAGCGGGTTACAGCGGGACCCCCGGGGCCAACGTCCTGACTTTC

D: TRBD2
V: TRBV10-3
size: NA
length: 15
J: TRBJ2-5
CDR3: CAISAGGGAPETQYF
DNA: TGTGCCATCAGTGCGGGCGGGGGGGCCCCAGAGACCCAGTACTTC

D: NA
V: TRBV29-1
size: NA
length: 14
J: TRBJ1-1
CDR3: CSVDFVSGNTEAFF
DNA: TGCAGCGTTGACTTCGTCAGCGGGAACACTGAAGCTTTCTTT

D: TRBD2
V: TRBV2
size: NA
length: 14
J: TRBJ2-3
CDR3: CASKAGVVTDTQYF
DNA: TGTGCCAGCAAGGCGGGAGTGGTAACAGATACGCAGTATTTT

D: NA
V: TRBV6-5
size: NA
length: 16
J: TRBJ2-1
CDR3: CASSYHSQGLYNEQFF
DNA: TGTGCCAGCAGTTACCATAGTCAGGGACTCTACAATGAGCAGTTCTTC

D: TRBD1
V: TRBV4-2
size: NA
length: 15
J: TRBJ1-2
CDR3: CASSQARDRGTGYTF
DNA: TGTGCCAGCAGCCAGGCCCGGGACAGGGGAACTGGCTACACCTTC

D: NA
V: TRBV4-1
size: NA
length: 15
J: TRBJ2-7
CDR3: CASSQVISEFYEQYF
DNA: TGCGCCAGCAGCCAAGTCATTTCAGAATTCTACGAGCAGTACTTC

D: NA
V: TRBV30
size: NA
length: 14
J: TRBJ1-2
CDR3: CAWTADSGTGGYTF
DNA: TGTGCCTGGACCGCGGACAGTGGGACGGGGGGCTACACCTTC

D: NA
V: TRBV2
size: NA
length: 13
J: TRBJ2-7
CDR3: CASSVTQGYEQYF
DNA: TGTGCCAGCAGCGTTACCCAGGGCTACGAGCAGTACTTC

D: TRBD2
V: TRBV10-3
size: NA
length: 16
J: TRBJ2-3
CDR3: CAISQVAGRGTDTQYF
DNA: TGTGCCATCAGCCAGGTAGCGGGGAGGGGCACAGATACGCAGTATTTT